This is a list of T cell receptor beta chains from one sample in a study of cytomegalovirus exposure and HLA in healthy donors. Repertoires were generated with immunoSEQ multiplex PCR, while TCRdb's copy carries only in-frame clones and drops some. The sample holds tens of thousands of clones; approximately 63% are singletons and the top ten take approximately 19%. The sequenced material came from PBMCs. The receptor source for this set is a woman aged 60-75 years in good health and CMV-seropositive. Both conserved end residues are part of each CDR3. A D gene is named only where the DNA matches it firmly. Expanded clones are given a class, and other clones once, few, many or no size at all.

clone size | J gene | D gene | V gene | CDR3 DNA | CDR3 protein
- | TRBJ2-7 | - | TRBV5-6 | TGTGCCAGCAGCTACTGGGACATTAGCTTGTACGAGCAGTACTTC | CASSYWDISLYEQYF
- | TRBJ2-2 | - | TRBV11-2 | TGTGCCAGCAGCTTACTGGTAGGGCGGGGGCTAAACACCGGGGAGCTGTTTTTT | CASSLLVGRGLNTGELFF
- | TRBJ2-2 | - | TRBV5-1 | TGCGCCAGCAGCTTGGGCGGGGGCGACACCGGGGAGCTGTTTTTT | CASSLGGGDTGELFF
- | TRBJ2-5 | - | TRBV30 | TGTGCCTGGAGTGTAGTGGCGGGGCAAGAGACCCAGTACTTC | CAWSVVAGQETQYF
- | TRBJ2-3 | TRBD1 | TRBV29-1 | TGCAGCGTTGCCGGACAGGCAGGGCCAGATACGCAGTATTTT | CSVAGQAGPDTQYF
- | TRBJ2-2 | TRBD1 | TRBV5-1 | TGCGCCAGCAGCGCGTACAGGGGCGGGGAGCTGTTTTTT | CASSAYRGGELFF
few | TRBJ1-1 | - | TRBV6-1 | TGTGCCAGCAGTGTCGGAAAGGGGTTGACTTTCTTT | CASSVGKGLTFF
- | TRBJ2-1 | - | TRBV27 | TGTGCCAGCAGTTTTACCCTGAGCTCCTACAATGAGCAGTTCTTC | CASSFTLSSYNEQFF
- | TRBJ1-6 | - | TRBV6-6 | TGTGCCACCTCCCTAAACTACTATAATTCACCCCTCCACTTT | CATSLNYYNSPLHF
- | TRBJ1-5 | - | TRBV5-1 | TGCGCCAGCAGCTTGGCAGGGCCGGGTCAGCCCCAGCATTTT | CASSLAGPGQPQHF
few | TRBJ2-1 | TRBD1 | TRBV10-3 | TGTGCCATCAGTGAGGAGCAGGGGGCTAACAATGAGCAGTTCTTC | CAISEEQGANNEQFF
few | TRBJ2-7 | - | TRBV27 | TGTGCCAGCAGTCTACAGGAATCCTACGAGCAGTACTTC | CASSLQESYEQYF
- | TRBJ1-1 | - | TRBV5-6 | TGTGCCAGCAGCTTGGAATCATCCTATTGGAACACTGAAGCTTTCTTT | CASSLESSYWNTEAFF
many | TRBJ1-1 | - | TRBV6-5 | TGTGCCAGCAGTTCCAAACAAAGTGAAGCTTTCTTT | CASSSKQSEAFF
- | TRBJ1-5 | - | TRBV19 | TGTGCCAGTAGTATAACTGGGGGCAGCAATCAGCCCCAGCATTTT | CASSITGGSNQPQHF
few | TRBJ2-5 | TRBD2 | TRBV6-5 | TGTGCCAGCAGTTACTACGGGGGGGCCCAAGAGACCCAGTACTTC | CASSYYGGAQETQYF
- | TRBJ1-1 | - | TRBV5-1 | TGCGCCAGCACCTCACAGGGTAAGGACACTGAAGCTTTCTTT | CASTSQGKDTEAFF
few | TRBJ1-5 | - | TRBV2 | TGTGCCAGCAGTGTTGTACTAAATCAGCCCCAGCATTTT | CASSVVLNQPQHF
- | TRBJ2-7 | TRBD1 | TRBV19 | TGTGCCAGTAGTACTCGACAGGGTTTATACGAGCAGTACTTC | CASSTRQGLYEQYF
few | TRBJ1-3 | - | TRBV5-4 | TGTGCCAGCAGCTTGCAGGCGAACTCTGGAAACACCATATATTTT | CASSLQANSGNTIYF
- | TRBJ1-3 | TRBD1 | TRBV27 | TGTGCCAGCAGTTCCCACAGGGGAACCATATATTTT | CASSSHRGTIYF
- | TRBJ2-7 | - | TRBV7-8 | TGTTCTAGCAAGCAGAAGCAGGCCTACGAGCAGTACTTC | CSSKQKQAYEQYF
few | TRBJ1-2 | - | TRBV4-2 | TGTGCCAGCAGCCAAGAGGGAGGGACAAATGGCTACACCTTC | CASSQEGGTNGYTF
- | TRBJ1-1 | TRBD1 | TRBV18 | TGTGCCAGCTCATACAGGGGAACCAGTTTAATGAACACTGAAGCTTTCTTT | CASSYRGTSLMNTEAFF
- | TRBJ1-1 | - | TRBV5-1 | TGCGCCAGCAGCAATACAGGGAACACTGAAGCTTTCTTT | CASSNTGNTEAFF
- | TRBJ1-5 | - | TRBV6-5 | TGTGCCAGCAGTTGGATGACGGAGCAGCCCCAGCATTTT | CASSWMTEQPQHF
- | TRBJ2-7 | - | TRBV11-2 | TGTGCCAGCAGCACTTACGGGGGGCGCCCGGAATTCTACGAGCAGTACTTC | CASSTYGGRPEFYEQYF
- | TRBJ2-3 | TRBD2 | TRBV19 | TGTGCCAGTAGTATAGCTAGCGGGGGCACAGATACGCAGTATTTT | CASSIASGGTDTQYF
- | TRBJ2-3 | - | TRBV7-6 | TGTGCCAGCACACTGCGACTAGAAGATACGCAGTATTTT | CASTLRLEDTQYF
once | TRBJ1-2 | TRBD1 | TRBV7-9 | TGTGCCAGCAGCACCAGGGGGCTCGGCTATGGCTACACCTTC | CASSTRGLGYGYTF
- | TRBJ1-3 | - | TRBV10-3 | TGTGCCATCGGTAACCAGGGCGGCACTGGAAACACCATATATTTT | CAIGNQGGTGNTIYF
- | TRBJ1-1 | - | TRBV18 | TGTGCCAGCTCAACTATCAGGGGTCACACTGAAGCTTTCTTT | CASSTIRGHTEAFF
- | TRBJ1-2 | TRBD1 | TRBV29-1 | TGCAGCGTTGAAGAAGGGACAGGGTTTGGCTACACCTTC | CSVEEGTGFGYTF
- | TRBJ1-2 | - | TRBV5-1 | TGCGCCAGCAGCTTGGCTGGGGGCGGCTACACCTTC | CASSLAGGGYTF
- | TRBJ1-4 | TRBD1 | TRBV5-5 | TGTGCCAGCATCTCAGAACCGGGACAGGCCCATGAAAAACTGTTTTTT | CASISEPGQAHEKLFF
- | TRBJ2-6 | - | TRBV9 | TGTGCCAGCAGCGGTGAGTGGGGCGCTGGGGCCAACGTCCTGACTTTC | CASSGEWGAGANVLTF
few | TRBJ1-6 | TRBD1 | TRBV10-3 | TGTGCCATCAGACTCCCAGGGGGCCTTAATTCACCCCTCCACTTT | CAIRLPGGLNSPLHF
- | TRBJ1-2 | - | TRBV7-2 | TGTGCCAGCAGCTTGAGCCCTAACTATGGCTACACCTTC | CASSLSPNYGYTF
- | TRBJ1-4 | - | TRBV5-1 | TGCGCCAGCAGTCAGGGTCTTGCTAATGAAAAACTGTTTTTT | CASSQGLANEKLFF
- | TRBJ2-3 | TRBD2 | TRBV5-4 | TGTGCCAGCAGCCTCCTGAGCGGGAGGGCAGATACGCAGTATTTT | CASSLLSGRADTQYF
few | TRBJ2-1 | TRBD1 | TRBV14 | TGTGCCAGCAGCCAAGGGACAGGGGCCTACAATGAGCAGTTCTTC | CASSQGTGAYNEQFF
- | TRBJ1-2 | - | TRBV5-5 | TGTGCCAGCAGCCCCGGGAACCGCGGCTACACCTTC | CASSPGNRGYTF
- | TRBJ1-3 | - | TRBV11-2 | TGTGCCAGCAGCTCCGGGGGGTCCACTGGAAACACCATATATTTT | CASSSGGSTGNTIYF
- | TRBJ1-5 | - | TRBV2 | TGTGCCAGCCGCCCGGAGGCTAGAGTGCCCCAGCATTTT | CASRPEARVPQHF
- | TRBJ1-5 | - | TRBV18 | TGTGCCAGCACCCGAGGACAGAATCAGCCCCAGCATTTT | CASTRGQNQPQHF
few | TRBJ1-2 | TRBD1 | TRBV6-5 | TGTGCCAGCAGTTCCGGGACAGGGATGGGGGGCTACACCTTC | CASSSGTGMGGYTF
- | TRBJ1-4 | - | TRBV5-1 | TGCGCCAGTTTCAGGGGTGAAAAACTGTTTTTT | CASFRGEKLFF
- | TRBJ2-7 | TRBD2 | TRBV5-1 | TGCGCCAGCAGCTTGTTAGCGGGGGCTCCTATCGAGCAGTACTTC | CASSLLAGAPIEQYF
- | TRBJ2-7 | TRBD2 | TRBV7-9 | TGTGCCAGCAGCCCAGGAAGACTAGCGGGGGAAAGCTCCTACGAGCAGTACTTC | CASSPGRLAGESSYEQYF
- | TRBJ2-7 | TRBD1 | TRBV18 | TGTGCCAGCTCACCACAAGACAGGGGATCCTACGAGCAGTACTTC | CASSPQDRGSYEQYF
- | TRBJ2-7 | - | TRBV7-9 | TGTGCCAGCAGCCTATCCGGTACCTACGAGCAGTACTTC | CASSLSGTYEQYF
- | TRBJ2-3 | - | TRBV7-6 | TGTGCCAGCAGCTCGGGGACTTCTGGAGATACGCAGTATTTT | CASSSGTSGDTQYF